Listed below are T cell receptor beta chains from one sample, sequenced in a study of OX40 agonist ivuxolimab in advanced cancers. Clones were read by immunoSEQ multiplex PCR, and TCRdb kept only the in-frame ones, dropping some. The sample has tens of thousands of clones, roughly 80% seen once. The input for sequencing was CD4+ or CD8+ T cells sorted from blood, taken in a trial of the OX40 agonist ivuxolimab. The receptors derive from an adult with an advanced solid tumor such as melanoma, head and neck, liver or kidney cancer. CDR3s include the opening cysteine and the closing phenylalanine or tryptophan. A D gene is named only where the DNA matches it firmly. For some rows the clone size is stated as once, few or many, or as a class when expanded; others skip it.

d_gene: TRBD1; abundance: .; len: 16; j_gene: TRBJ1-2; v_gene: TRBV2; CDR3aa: CASRARAGTGGYGYTF; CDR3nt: TGTGCCAGCAGGGCAAGAGCCGGGACAGGGGGTTATGGCTACACCTTC
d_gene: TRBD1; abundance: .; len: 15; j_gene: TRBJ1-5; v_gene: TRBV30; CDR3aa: CAWSQQGIVNQPQHF; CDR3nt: TGTGCCTGGAGTCAACAGGGGATAGTTAATCAGCCCCAGCATTTT
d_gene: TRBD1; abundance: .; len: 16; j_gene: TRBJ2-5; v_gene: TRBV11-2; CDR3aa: CASSLGDRTSQETQYF; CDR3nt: TGTGCCAGCAGCTTAGGGGACAGGACCTCCCAAGAGACCCAGTACTTC
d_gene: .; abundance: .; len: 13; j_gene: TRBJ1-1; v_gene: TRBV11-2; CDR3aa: CASSLVSNTEAFF; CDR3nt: TGTGCCAGCAGCTTGGTCTCGAACACTGAAGCTTTCTTT
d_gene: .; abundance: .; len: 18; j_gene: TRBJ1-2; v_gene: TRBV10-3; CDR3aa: CAIKGRWVAGTANYGYTF; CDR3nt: TGTGCCATCAAGGGACGCTGGGTGGCAGGAACAGCTAACTATGGCTACACCTTC
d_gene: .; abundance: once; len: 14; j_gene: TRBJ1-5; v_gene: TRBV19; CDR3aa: CASSKQGDNQPQHF; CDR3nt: TGTGCCAGTAGTAAACAGGGTGATAATCAGCCCCAGCATTTT
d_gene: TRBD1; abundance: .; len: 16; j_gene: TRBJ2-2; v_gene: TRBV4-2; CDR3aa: CASSQRDRGLNGELFF; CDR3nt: TGTGCCAGCAGCCAACGGGACAGGGGGCTGAACGGGGAGCTGTTTTTT
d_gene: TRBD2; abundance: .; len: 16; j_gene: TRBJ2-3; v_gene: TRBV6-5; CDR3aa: CASSYWLAGPTDTQYF; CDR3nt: TGTGCCAGCAGTTACTGGCTAGCGGGGCCCACAGATACGCAGTATTTT
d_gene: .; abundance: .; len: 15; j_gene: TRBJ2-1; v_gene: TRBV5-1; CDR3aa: CASSSAGQNYNEQFF; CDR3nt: TGCGCCAGCAGCTCTGCGGGACAGAACTACAATGAGCAGTTCTTC
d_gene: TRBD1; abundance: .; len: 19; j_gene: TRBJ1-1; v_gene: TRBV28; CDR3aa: CASRKGGAGTGGAGGEAFF; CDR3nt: TGTGCCAGCAGGAAGGGAGGAGCCGGGACAGGGGGCGCGGGGGGTGAAGCTTTCTTT
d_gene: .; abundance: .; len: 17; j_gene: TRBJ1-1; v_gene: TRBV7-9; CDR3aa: CASSLPPGVAWDTEAFF; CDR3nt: TGTGCCAGCAGCTTACCCCCCGGGGTGGCTTGGGACACTGAAGCTTTCTTT
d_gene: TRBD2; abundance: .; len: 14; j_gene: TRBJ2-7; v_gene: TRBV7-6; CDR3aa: CASSPSGRSYEQYF; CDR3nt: TGTGCCAGCAGCCCGAGCGGGAGGTCCTACGAGCAGTACTTC
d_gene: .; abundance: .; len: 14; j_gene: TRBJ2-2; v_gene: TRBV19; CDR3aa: CASSIRSSTGELFF; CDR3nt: TGTGCCAGTAGTATAAGGAGTTCCACCGGGGAGCTGTTTTTT
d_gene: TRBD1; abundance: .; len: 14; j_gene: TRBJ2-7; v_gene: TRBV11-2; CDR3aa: CASSLIGGEGEQYF; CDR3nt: TGTGCCAGCAGCTTAATAGGGGGCGAGGGCGAGCAGTACTTC
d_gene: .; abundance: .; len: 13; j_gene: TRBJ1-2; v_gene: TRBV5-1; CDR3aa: CASSLVADYGYTF; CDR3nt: TGCGCCAGCAGCTTGGTAGCCGACTATGGCTACACCTTC
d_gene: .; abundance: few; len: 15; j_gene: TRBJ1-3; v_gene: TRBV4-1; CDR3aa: CASSQGPGTGNTIYF; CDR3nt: TGCGCCAGCAGCCAAGGTCCCGGGACAGGAAACACCATATATTTT
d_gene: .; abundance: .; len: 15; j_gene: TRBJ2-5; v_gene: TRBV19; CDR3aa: CASSNSGGARETQYF; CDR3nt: TGTGCCAGTAGTAACTCGGGGGGCGCACGAGAGACCCAGTACTTC
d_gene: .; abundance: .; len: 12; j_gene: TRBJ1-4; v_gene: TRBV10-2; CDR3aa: CASSGTSEKLFF; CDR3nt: TGCGCCAGCTCTGGTACGAGTGAAAAACTGTTTTTT
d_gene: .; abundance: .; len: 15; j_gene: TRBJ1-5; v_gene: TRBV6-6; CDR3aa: CASTLLQGFDQPQHF; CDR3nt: TGTGCCAGCACCCTGCTTCAGGGTTTCGATCAGCCCCAGCATTTT
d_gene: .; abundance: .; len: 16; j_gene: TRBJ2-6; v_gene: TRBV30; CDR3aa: CAWSIRGSSGANVLTF; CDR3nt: TGTGCCTGGAGTATACGGGGTAGCTCTGGGGCCAACGTCCTGACTTTC
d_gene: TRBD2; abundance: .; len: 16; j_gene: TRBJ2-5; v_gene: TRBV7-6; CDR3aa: CASSPGTSGLQETQYF; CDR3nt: TGTGCCAGCAGCCCGGGGACTAGCGGGCTCCAAGAGACCCAGTACTTC
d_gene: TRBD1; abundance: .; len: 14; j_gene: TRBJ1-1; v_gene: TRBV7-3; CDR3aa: CASSSPGQGAEAFF; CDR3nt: TGTGCCAGCAGCTCCCCGGGACAGGGCGCTGAAGCTTTCTTT
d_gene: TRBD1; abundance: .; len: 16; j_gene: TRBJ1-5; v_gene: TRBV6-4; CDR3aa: CASRAWDRGSNQPQHF; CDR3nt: TGTGCCAGCAGGGCTTGGGACAGGGGTAGCAATCAGCCCCAGCATTTT
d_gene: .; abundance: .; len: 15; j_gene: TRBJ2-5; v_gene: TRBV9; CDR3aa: CASSVAQAAQETQYF; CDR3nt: TGTGCCAGCAGCGTAGCTCAGGCAGCCCAAGAGACCCAGTACTTC
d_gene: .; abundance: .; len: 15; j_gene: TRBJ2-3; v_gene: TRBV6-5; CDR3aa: CASSSPWGSTDTQYF; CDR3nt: TGTGCCAGCAGTTCTCCCTGGGGCAGCACAGATACGCAGTATTTT
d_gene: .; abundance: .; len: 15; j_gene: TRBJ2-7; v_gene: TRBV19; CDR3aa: CASSPMMGSSYEQYF; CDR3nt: TGTGCCAGTAGTCCCATGATGGGGAGCTCCTACGAGCAGTACTTC
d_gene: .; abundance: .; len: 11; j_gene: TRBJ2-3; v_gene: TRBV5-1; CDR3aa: CASSSEYTQYF; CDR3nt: TGCGCCAGCAGCTCTGAATATACGCAGTATTTT
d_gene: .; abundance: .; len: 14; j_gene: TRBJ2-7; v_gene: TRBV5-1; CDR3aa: CASSLFPGIGEQYF; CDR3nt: TGCGCCAGCAGCTTGTTCCCGGGAATTGGGGAGCAGTACTTC
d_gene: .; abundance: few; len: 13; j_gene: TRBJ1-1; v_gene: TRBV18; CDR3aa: CASSPENSQEAFF; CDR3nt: TGTGCCAGCTCACCGGAGAACAGTCAGGAAGCTTTCTTT
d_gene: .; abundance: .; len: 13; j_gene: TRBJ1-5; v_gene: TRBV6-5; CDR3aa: CASSYGSNQPQHF; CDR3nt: TGTGCCAGCAGTTACGGCAGCAATCAGCCCCAGCATTTT
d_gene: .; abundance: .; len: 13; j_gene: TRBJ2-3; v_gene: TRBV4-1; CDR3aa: CASSQLGDDTQYF; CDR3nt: TGCGCCAGCAGCCAACTCGGGGATGATACGCAGTATTTT
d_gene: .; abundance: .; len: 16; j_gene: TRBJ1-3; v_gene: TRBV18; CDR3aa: CASSPFDSSSGNTIYF; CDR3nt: TGTGCCAGCTCACCATTTGACTCAAGCTCTGGAAACACCATATATTTT
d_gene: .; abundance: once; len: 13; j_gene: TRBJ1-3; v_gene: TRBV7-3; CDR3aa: CASSLGQGNTIYF; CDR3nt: TGTGCCAGCAGTCTCGGGCAAGGAAACACCATATATTTT
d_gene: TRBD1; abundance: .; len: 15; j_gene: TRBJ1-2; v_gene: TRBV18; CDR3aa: CASSDQGQTNYGYTF; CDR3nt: TGTGCCAGCTCAGACCAGGGACAGACTAACTATGGCTACACCTTC
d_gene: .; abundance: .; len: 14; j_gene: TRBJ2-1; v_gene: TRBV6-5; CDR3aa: CASSYVGSLWEQFF; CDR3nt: TGTGCCAGCAGTTATGTGGGGTCCCTCTGGGAGCAGTTCTTC
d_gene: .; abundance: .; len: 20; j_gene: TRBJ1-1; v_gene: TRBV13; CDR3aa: CASSLGNLGLGRVGNTEAFF; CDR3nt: TGTGCCAGCAGCTTAGGCAATTTGGGCCTGGGGAGGGTAGGGAACACTGAAGCTTTCTTT
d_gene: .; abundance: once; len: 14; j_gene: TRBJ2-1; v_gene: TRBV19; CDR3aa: CASSITGESNEQFF; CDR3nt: TGTGCCAGTAGTATTACGGGAGAAAGCAATGAGCAGTTCTTC
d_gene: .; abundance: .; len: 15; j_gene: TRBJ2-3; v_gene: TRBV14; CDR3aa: CASTLGLGVTDTQYF; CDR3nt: TGTGCCAGCACCCTCGGGCTTGGGGTAACAGATACGCAGTATTTT
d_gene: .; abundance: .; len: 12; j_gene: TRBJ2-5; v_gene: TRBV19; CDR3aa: CASSTSGVEQYF; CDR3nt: TGTGCCAGTAGTACGTCAGGGGTTGAGCAGTACTTC
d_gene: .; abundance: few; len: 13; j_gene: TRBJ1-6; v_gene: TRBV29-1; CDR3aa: CSVGDGRNSPLHF; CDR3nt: TGCAGCGTTGGTGACGGCCGAAATTCACCCCTCCACTTT
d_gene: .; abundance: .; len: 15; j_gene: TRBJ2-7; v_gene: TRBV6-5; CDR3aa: CASSPTRGSGDEQYF; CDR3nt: TGTGCCAGCAGTCCTACTCGGGGTTCGGGTGACGAGCAGTACTTC
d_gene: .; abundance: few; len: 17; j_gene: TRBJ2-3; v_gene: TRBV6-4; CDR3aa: CASSDSIGFAGIDTQYF; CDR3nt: TGTGCCAGCAGTGACTCAATAGGGTTTGCGGGCATAGATACGCAGTATTTT
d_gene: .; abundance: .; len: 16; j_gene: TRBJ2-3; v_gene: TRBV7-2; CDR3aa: CASSLVAGVTTDTQYF; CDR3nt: TGTGCCAGCAGCTTAGTGGCAGGAGTGACCACAGATACGCAGTATTTT
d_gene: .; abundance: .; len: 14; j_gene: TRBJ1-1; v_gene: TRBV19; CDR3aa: CASSMGRQNTEAFF; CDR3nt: TGTGCCAGTAGTATGGGACGGCAGAACACTGAAGCTTTCTTT
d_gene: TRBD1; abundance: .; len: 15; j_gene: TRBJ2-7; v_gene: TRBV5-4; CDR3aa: CASSRGTGTTYEQYF; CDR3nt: TGTGCCAGCAGCCGCGGGACAGGGACCACCTACGAGCAGTACTTC
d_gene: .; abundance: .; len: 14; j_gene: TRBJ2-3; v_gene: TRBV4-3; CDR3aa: CASSQDKSTDTQYF; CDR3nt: TGCGCCAGCAGCCAAGATAAAAGCACAGATACGCAGTATTTT
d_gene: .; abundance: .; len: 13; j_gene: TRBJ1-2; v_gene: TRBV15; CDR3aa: CATSRDFERGYTF; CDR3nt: TGTGCCACCAGCAGAGATTTCGAGCGGGGCTACACCTTC
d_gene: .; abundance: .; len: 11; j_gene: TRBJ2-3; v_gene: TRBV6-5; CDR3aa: CASSQGDTQYF; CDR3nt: TGTGCCAGCAGTCAGGGGGATACGCAGTATTTT
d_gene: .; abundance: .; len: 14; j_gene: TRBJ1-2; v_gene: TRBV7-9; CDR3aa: CASSLAGVNYGYTF; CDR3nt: TGTGCCAGCAGCTTAGCGGGAGTGAACTATGGCTACACCTTC
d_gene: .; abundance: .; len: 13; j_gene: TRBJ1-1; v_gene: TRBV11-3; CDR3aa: CASSNNPDTEAFF; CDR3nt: TGTGCCAGCAGTAATAACCCCGACACTGAAGCTTTCTTT
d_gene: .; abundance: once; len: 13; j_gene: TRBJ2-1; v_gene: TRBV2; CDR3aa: CASSGGAYNEQFF; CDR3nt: TGTGCCAGCAGTGGGGGGGCCTACAATGAGCAGTTCTTC
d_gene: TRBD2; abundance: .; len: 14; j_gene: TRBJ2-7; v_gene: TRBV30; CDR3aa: CAWSVGGSSYEQYF; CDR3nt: TGTGCCTGGAGTGTAGGCGGGAGCTCCTACGAGCAGTACTTC
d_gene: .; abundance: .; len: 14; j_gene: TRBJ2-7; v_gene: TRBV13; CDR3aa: CASSLEGRRREQYF; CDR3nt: TGTGCCAGCAGCTTAGAGGGGAGAAGGCGCGAGCAGTACTTC
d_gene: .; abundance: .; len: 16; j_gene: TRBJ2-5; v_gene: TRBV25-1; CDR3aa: CASSELGQGNLETQYF; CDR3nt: TGTGCCAGCAGTGAACTCGGGCAGGGGAACCTAGAGACCCAGTACTTC
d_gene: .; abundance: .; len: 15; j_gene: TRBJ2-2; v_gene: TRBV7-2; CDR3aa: CASSFYLSPSGELFF; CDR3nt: TGTGCCAGCAGCTTCTACCTCTCACCATCCGGGGAGCTGTTTTTT